Each of the 2 T cell receptor beta chains below was sequenced from the same sample in a study of CD8+ T cells in alopecia areata. In each case, RNA was isolated and then reverse transcribed into cDNA as the sequencing template. This table comes from immunoSEQ multiplex PCR, and its TCRdb copy is limited to in-frame clones, with some not included. The sample carries fewer than 250,000 clones, 40% to 45% recorded once. Stated treatment: oral pan-JAK inhibitor, 5-10 mg twice daily. This specimen was CD4+ T cells sorted from blood, taken at approximately week 36, from a patient treated with tofacitinib. The receptors were sampled from a human donor with alopecia areata.

The rearrangement uses TRBV27 and TRBJ2-1, with 8 bases that match TRBD2. The CDR3 spans 18 residues. The V and J ends lost 0 bases and 3 bases, in that order; junction bases with no gene match: 10. In germline, CDR1 is MNHEY, CDR2 SMNVEV (reference sequence). The DNA for the CDR3 is TGTGCCAGCAGTTTATCCCAACCGGGACTAGTGAACTACAATGAGCAGTTCTTC. This codes for CASSLSQPGLVNYNEQFF.

The chain combines TRBV6-1 with TRBJ2-7; no firm D call. The CDR3 loop spans 13 amino acids. Germline CDR1 and CDR2: MNHNS and SASEGT. Trimming removed 6 bases at V and 8 bases at J, with 17 bases between. CDR3 residues: CASSPPGASKQYF. The CDR3 DNA reads TGTGCCAGCAGCCCCCCCGGCGCCAGTAAGCAGTACTTC.